Listed here are 27 T cell receptor beta chains from one sample, sequenced in a study of blood T cells in healthy people across ages. Then a second PCR, running roughly 7 to 11 cycles, was carried out with a sample-barcoded 5' primer and a J-beta primer mix. TCRdb called the 5' RACE reads again in MiXCR, with one record for every CDR3 protein. The sample yields 1 million or so distinct CDR3 sequences, around 25% seen once. This same sample was also part of a study on T cells of mothers and their children.

The sample was blood. These receptor sequences come from a girl under 10 years old in good health.

The V gene is TRBV7-8, the J gene TRBJ2-5; D unresolved. The CDR3 runs to 13 residues. The germline V and J ends were trimmed by 2 bases and 5 bases, with 9 bases remaining between them. Germline V gene data show CDR1 as SGHVS and CDR2 as FQNEAQ. The CDR3 bases are TGTGCCAGCAGCTTAAATTCCAGGGAGACCCAGTACTTC. Its protein product is CASSLNSRETQYF.

This chain connects TRBV29-1 to TRBJ2-5; 7 bases agree with TRBD1. The CDR3 sequence is 13 residues long. V lost 5 bases to trimming and J lost 5 bases; unmatched junction nucleotides: 8. Per the germline V gene, CDR1 is SQVTM and CDR2 is ANQGSEA. The CDR3, as DNA: TGCAGCGTTAGCAGGGGGATGGAGGAGACCCAGTACTTC. Translated, it gives CSVSRGMEETQYF.

J is TRBJ2-2 and V is TRBV7-2, with TRBD2 matching over 8 bases. Germline values: CDR1 SGHTA, CDR2 FQGNSA. With 3 bases clipped from V and 3 bases from J, the junction kept 3 bases outside the gene matches. The CDR3 runs to 15 residues. The CDR3 is CASSFSGGDTGELFF. The CDR3 bases are TGTGCCAGCAGCTTCTCGGGGGGGGACACCGGGGAGCTGTTTTTT.

As to this clonotype: Germline is not matched at one junction end, which may reflect a read error. This chain uses TRBV5-1 with TRBJ2-7; possible D gene TRBD1, 6 bases. The CDR3 is 16 amino acids. The germline CDR1 and CDR2 sequences are SGHRS and YFSETQ. CDR3 region: CASRGAYRQAIYEQYF. CDR3 sequence (DNA): TGCGCCAGCAGAGGAGCCTATAGACAGGCGATCTACGAGCAGTACTTT.

Remarks on this clonotype: Since the CDR3 does not end with the conserved phenylalanine or tryptophan, this likely comes from a read error. The genes are TRBV29-1 and TRBJ2-5; no clear D. CDR3 size: 13 residues. In germline, CDR1 is SQVTM, CDR2 ANQGSEA. Trimming cost V 0 bases and J 5 bases, with 10 bases left between them. The CDR3 loop reads CSVEEGPGETQYL. The CDR3 nucleotides are TGCAGCGTTGAAGAGGGTCCTGGGGAGACCCAGTACCTC.

The chain has TRBV6-1 and TRBJ2-2; 11 positions agree with TRBD2. Germline trimming cut 7 bases from V and 3 bases from J; bases unmatched to any gene: 7. The CDR3 covers 16 residues. Per germline, CDR1 MNHNS and CDR2 SASEGT. As DNA, the CDR3 is TGTGCCAGCAAAGAGGCTAGCGGGGGGTACACCGGGGAGCTGTTTTTT. Its protein product is CASKEASGGYTGELFF.

This clonotype was picked up a small number of times. This chain uses TRBV28 with TRBJ1-4; D unresolved. Germline assignment: CDR1 MDHEN and CDR2 SYDVKM. This CDR3 has 15 residues. V was pared by 5 bases and J by 4 bases, with 14 bases between. CDR3 nucleotides: TGTGCCAGCAGTCACCCGACGGGATATAATGAAAAACTGTTTTTT. Its translation: CASSHPTGYNEKLFF. Drawing the rest from reference TRBV28 and TRBJ1-4, the complete variable domain is DVKVTQSSRYLVKRTGEKVFLECVQDMDHENMFWYRQDPGLGLRLIYFSYDVKMKEKGDIPEGYSVSREKKERFSLILESASTNQTSMYLCASSHPTGYNEKLFFGSGTQLSVL.

The sample holds a few counts of this clonotype. The V call is TRBV5-5, the J call TRBJ1-2; the D is unclear. Trimming took off 3 bases at V and 4 bases at J, with 7 bases between the two ends. Germline-derived CDR1 and CDR2 are SGHKS and YYEKEE (reference sequence). CDR3 size: 12 residues. CDR3 nucleotide sequence: TGTGCCAGCAGCTCCTCCTCCTATGGCTACACCTTC. It is translated as CASSSSSYGYTF.

The V and J genes are TRBV19 and TRBJ2-6; D might be TRBD2 (5 bases). Trimming shortened V by 3 bases and J by 1 base, and 7 bases separated the two germline ends. The germline V gene encodes CDR1 LNHDA and CDR2 SQIVND (reference sequence). There are 15 residues in the CDR3. CDR3 residues: CASSMRLSGANVLTF. The CDR3 bases are TGTGCCAGTAGTATGCGACTATCTGGGGCCAACGTCCTGACTTTC.

This clonotype was found a few times. This sequence joins TRBV20-1 and TRBJ2-3, with D perhaps matching TRBD1 or TRBD2 (6 bases each). The CDR3 is 16 residues long. Trimming shortened V by 0 bases and J by 12 bases, and 25 bases separated the two germline ends. Germline CDR1 reads DFQATT; CDR2 reads SNEGSKA (reference sequence). The CDR3 coding sequence is TGCAGTGCTAGAGATCTTAGCGCGGCTAGGGGGGAGGTTCAGTATTTT. Its protein product is CSARDLSAARGEVQYF.

This clonotype has just a few counts. The genes are TRBV28 and TRBJ2-1; TRBD2 matches 7 bases. CDR1 MDHEN and CDR2 SYDVKM come from the germline V gene. V shed 5 bases and J 5 bases; nucleotides not matched to a gene: 12. The length of the CDR3 is 16 residues. CDR3 in amino acids: CASSPAGLHIDNEQFF. The CDR3 DNA follows: TGTGCCAGCAGTCCCGCGGGACTACATATAGACAATGAGCAGTTCTTC.

This clonotype was picked up a small number of times. The rearrangement joins TRBV3-1 to TRBJ2-5; D call uncertain. The V end was cut by 1 base, the J end by 11 bases, with 11 bases between. This CDR3 has 12 amino acids. Germline CDR1 reads LGHDT; CDR2 reads YNNKEL (reference sequence). The CDR3 region is CASSQVSRKQYF. Written as DNA, the CDR3 is TGTGCCAGCAGCCAAGTATCCCGGAAGCAGTACTTC.

The J gene is TRBJ1-4, the V gene TRBV3-1; the D gene is possibly TRBD1 (6 bases). This CDR3 is 16 amino acids long. Trimming removed 4 bases from V and 7 bases from J, with 19 bases in between. Germline assignment: CDR1 LGHDT and CDR2 YNNKEL (reference sequence). For the CDR3, the DNA is TGTGCCAGCAGCCGGTCCGGGGGGCTTCAGAGTGAAAAACTGTTTTTT. It codes for CASSRSGGLQSEKLFF.

The chain couples TRBV28 to TRBJ1-6; 8 bases agree with TRBD1. V shed 7 bases and J 10 bases; nucleotides not matched to a gene: 12. This CDR3 is 15 amino acids long. The germline V gene has CDR1 MDHEN and CDR2 SYDVKM. The CDR3 sequence is CASKRMGQVYSPLHF. The CDR3 DNA sequence: TGTGCCAGCAAACGGATGGGACAGGTGTACTCACCCCTCCACTTT.

J is TRBJ1-1 and V is TRBV6-6, with TRBD1 as a possible D gene (6 bases). The CDR3 covers 14 residues. Germline-derived CDR1 and CDR2 are MNHNY and SVGAGI (reference sequence). Trimming removed 0 bases at V and 6 bases at J, with 11 bases between. The DNA of the CDR3 is TGTGCCAGCAGTTACTCAGAACAGGGCGCTGAAGCTTTCTTT. The encoded protein is CASSYSEQGAEAFF.

CDR3 DNA: TGTGCCAGCACCCTCGGGCAGGGCTATGGCTACACCTTC. It codes for CASTLGQGYGYTF. The gene calls are TRBV28 and TRBJ1-2, with D possibly TRBD1 on 5 matching bases. The ends were cut back, 7 bases at V and 4 bases at J, with 13 bases in the middle. The germline gives CDR1 MDHEN, CDR2 SYDVKM. This CDR3 is built from 13 residues.

V usage is TRBV7-6 and J usage is TRBJ2-7; weak D call: TRBD2 (5 bases). The V gene lost 2 bases and the J gene lost 5 bases, with 13 bases spanning the gap. This CDR3 has 14 residues. Per the germline V gene, CDR1 is SGHVS and CDR2 is FNYEAQ. CDR3 sequence reads: CASSLYAGRDEQYF. The CDR3 DNA is TGTGCCAGCAGCTTATACGCGGGCCGGGACGAGCAGTACTTC.

A few counts support this clonotype. The V and J genes are TRBV29-1 and TRBJ1-2; TRBD1 aligns across 7 bases. The junction had 7 bases not matched to a gene; V was cut back by 6 bases and J by 3 bases. Germline V gives CDR1 SQVTM, CDR2 ANQGSEA. CDR3 length equals 13 residues. CDR3 nucleotides: TGCAGCGTGGGGAGGGACAGTGACTATGGCTACACCTTC. Translating gives CSVGRDSDYGYTF.

This clonotype was counted between two and nine times. The rearrangement links TRBV28 to TRBJ1-5; tentative D call: TRBD1 (5 bases). Germline CDR1 MDHEN, CDR2 SYDVKM. The CDR3 runs to 15 residues. V was cut by 5 bases and J by 5 bases, with 16 bases left in between. The CDR3 loop is CASSDMGRYDQPQHF. The DNA of the CDR3 is TGTGCCAGCAGTGACATGGGACGGTACGATCAGCCCCAGCATTTT.

This clonotype was seen a single time. V and J are TRBV20-1 and TRBJ2-3; unclear D gene. The germline V and J ends were trimmed by 8 bases and 5 bases, with 17 bases remaining between them. The CDR3 has 13 amino acids. Germline CDR1 DFQATT, CDR2 SNEGSKA (reference sequence). The CDR3 reads CSIVMDRRDTQYF. CDR3 nucleotides: TGCAGTATAGTGATGGATAGGAGAGATACGCAGTATTTT.

On this clonotype itself: A junction boundary mismatches the germline segment, possibly from a read error. This sequence joins TRBV28 and TRBJ1-2; TRBD1 matches 7 bases. CDR1 and CDR2 (germline): MDHEN, SYDVKM. The CDR3 is 12 residues long. CDR3 DNA: TGTGCCAGCAGTTTTTGGACAGGCTTCGTAGACTTC. This sequence encodes CASSFWTGFVDF.

The table lists this clonotype with a few counts. The genes are TRBV28 and TRBJ1-3, with D perhaps matching TRBD1 (5 bases). Trimming left V 6 bases short and J 0 bases short, with 18 bases between. CDR3 length equals 17 residues. Germline V gene sequence: CDR1 MDHEN, CDR2 SYDVKM. The CDR3 loop is CASSFAWGPGSGNTIYF. The CDR3 nucleotides read TGTGCCAGCAGCTTCGCCTGGGGCCCGGGCTCTGGAAACACCATATATTTT. Filled out from reference TRBV28 and TRBJ1-3, the complete variable domain reads DVKVTQSSRYLVKRTGEKVFLECVQDMDHENMFWYRQDPGLGLRLIYFSYDVKMKEKGDIPEGYSVSREKKERFSLILESASTNQTSMYLCASSFAWGPGSGNTIYFGEGSWLTVV.

The J gene is TRBJ2-5, the V gene TRBV20-1; the match to TRBD2 covers 14 bases. The J call may not be correct, given that the DNA end is closer to TRBJ2-7. This CDR3 region has 16 residues. Germline CDR1 and CDR2: DFQATT and SNEGSKA (reference sequence). CDR3 in amino acids: CSARDLLGLAGDEQYF. In nucleotides, the CDR3 is TGCAGTGCTAGAGATCTCTTGGGACTAGCGGGAGACGAGCAGTACTTC.

The chain carries TRBV10-3 and TRBJ2-3; D not resolved. The V and J ends lost 0 bases and 6 bases respectively, with 4 bases between them. The CDR3 extends over 12 amino acids. The V gene's germline CDR1 is ENHRY and CDR2 SYGVKD. CDR3 nucleotide sequence: TGTGCCATCAGTGAGTCCAGGGATACGCAGTATTTT. Its translation: CAISESRDTQYF.

V usage is TRBV5-1 and J usage is TRBJ1-2, with D uncertain. This CDR3 comprises 16 residues. Germline loops: CDR1 SGHRS, CDR2 YFSETQ. Trimming left V 0 bases short and J 5 bases short, with 17 bases between. CDR3 nucleotides: TGCGCCAGCAGCTTGGATACGGCATCCTTAGAGTATGGCTACACCTTC. This gives the protein CASSLDTASLEYGYTF.

This clonotype turned up a few times. The chain joins TRBV27 to TRBJ1-2; perhaps TRBD1 as D (5 bases). Trimming left V 2 bases short and J 2 bases short, with 9 bases between. Germline CDR1 and CDR2: MNHEY and SMNVEV (reference sequence). The CDR3 length is 14 residues. The CDR3 DNA follows: TGTGCCAGCAGTTTACGAGGGGTGAACTATGGCTACACCTTC. Residues: CASSLRGVNYGYTF.

The chain combines TRBV7-2 with TRBJ2-1, with TRBD1 matching 7 bases. Germline V gives CDR1 SGHTA, CDR2 FQGNSA. The junction had 6 bases not matched to a gene; V was cut back by 4 bases and J by 9 bases. The CDR3 contains 13 residues. The CDR3 region has the DNA TGTGCCAGCAGCTCGACAGGGACGAGTGAGCAGTTCTTC. Translated: CASSSTGTSEQFF.